This passage covers 4 T cell receptor beta chains from one sample sequenced in a study of blood T cell repertoires in COVID-19. Here immunoSEQ multiplex PCR was the method, and the copy in TCRdb shows in-frame clones only, minus some. Among more than 35,000 clones, approximately 85% were seen once, and the ten largest hold approximately 20%. Sequences were obtained from peripheral blood. The receptors were sampled from a man between 65 and 85 years old with acute or convalescent COVID-19.

The V gene is TRBV7-6, the J gene TRBJ2-3; 9 bases match TRBD2. The V gene's germline CDR1 is SGHVS and CDR2 FNYEAQ. The CDR3 extends over 16 amino acids. Trimming removed 0 bases from V and 1 base from J; junction bases left unmatched: 2. The CDR3 DNA sequence: TGTGCCAGCAGCTTAGCAGCGGGAGGCCGCACAGATACGCAGTATTTT. It translates to CASSLAAGGRTDTQYF.

The genes are TRBV11-2 and TRBJ1-5, with D perhaps TRBD1 (5 bases). The CDR3 sequence is 16 residues long. CDR1 is SGHAT and CDR2 is FQNNGV in the germline V gene. Trimming took off 4 bases at V and 1 base at J, with 14 bases between the two ends. This CDR3 reads CASSSGGSFSNQPQHF. The CDR3, as DNA: TGTGCCAGCAGCTCGGGGGGGAGTTTCAGCAATCAGCCCCAGCATTTT.

The J gene is TRBJ2-5, the V gene TRBV5-1; 7 nucleotides agree with TRBD1. This CDR3 has 14 residues. CDR1 and CDR2 from the germline V gene are SGHRS and YFSETQ. The junction had 18 bases not matched to a gene; V was cut back by 5 bases and J by 14 bases. This chain's CDR3 is CASSQGQSPSESYF. The CDR3 DNA reads as TGCGCCAGCAGTCAGGGACAGAGCCCATCCGAATCCTACTTC.

The chain has TRBV20-1 and TRBJ2-2; maybe TRBD1 (5 bases). From germline, CDR1 is DFQATT and CDR2 SNEGSKA (reference sequence). Trimming shortened V by 3 bases and J by 1 base, and 12 bases separated the two germline ends. The CDR3 is made up of 15 amino acids. The CDR3 DNA sequence: TGCAGTGCTAGTCTGCCCGGACAGAACACCGGGGAGCTGTTTTTT. It is translated as CSASLPGQNTGELFF.